The rows below give T cell receptor beta chains drawn from one sample of a study of Tregs in tolerant kidney transplant recipients. Assay: immunoSEQ multiplex PCR; the TCRdb copy retains only in-frame clones and omits some. The sample holds about 66,000 clones, roughly 90% seen once. The sequenced sample was CD8+ T cells from blood, obtained before the transplant. These receptors were obtained from a human donor who received a combined kidney and bone marrow transplant. The conserved cysteine and the conserved F or W are not part of the CDR3 here.

TRBV9	TRBJ1-1	ASSVNMNTEAF
TRBV2	TRBJ2-3	ASSEEASVLGDTQY
TRBV28	TRBJ1-2	ASSSFLTGTGVGYT
TRBV5-4	TRBJ2-5	ASSPGLAQETQY
TRBV27	TRBJ1-6	ASSGGQGVNSPLH
TRBV7-9	TRBJ1-5	ASSLYSAMAQH
TRBV6-4	TRBJ1-1	ASREDRAATEAF
TRBV7-2	TRBJ2-7	ASSLVGYEQY
TRBV7-9	TRBJ2-7	ASSTTLVTYEQY
TRBV7-9	TRBJ1-2	ASSPSYRDSRDYGYT
TRBV5-8	TRBJ2-3	ASSPQGQSTDTQY
TRBV6-5	TRBJ1-2	ASRLGGSDGYT
TRBV5-1	TRBJ2-2	ASSWLTSGSFLTGELF
TRBV13	TRBJ2-7	ASSRDSYEQY
TRBV27	TRBJ1-1	ASSPWGDHTEAF
TRBV27	TRBJ1-1	AVGGTYEAF
TRBV7-6	TRBJ2-2	ASSLALWGAGELF
TRBV15	TRBJ1-4	ATSRGRENEKLF
TRBV9	TRBJ1-2	ASSVRTGNYGYT
TRBV19	TRBJ2-7	ASSWGRGSYEQY
TRBV7-9	TRBJ2-5	ASSSRLAGEETQY
TRBV19	TRBJ1-1	ASSLQDGAEAF
TRBV7-9	TRBJ1-1	ASRATGFGNTEAF
TRBV4-3	TRBJ1-5	ASSQDRYSNQPQH
TRBV19	TRBJ2-6	ASSIGTGGAGANVLT
TRBV14	TRBJ2-1	ASSQDGLRNEQF
TRBV5-1	TRBJ2-5	ASSLEGLAGGPLEETQY
TRBV2	TRBJ2-7	ASSEGRTVYEQY